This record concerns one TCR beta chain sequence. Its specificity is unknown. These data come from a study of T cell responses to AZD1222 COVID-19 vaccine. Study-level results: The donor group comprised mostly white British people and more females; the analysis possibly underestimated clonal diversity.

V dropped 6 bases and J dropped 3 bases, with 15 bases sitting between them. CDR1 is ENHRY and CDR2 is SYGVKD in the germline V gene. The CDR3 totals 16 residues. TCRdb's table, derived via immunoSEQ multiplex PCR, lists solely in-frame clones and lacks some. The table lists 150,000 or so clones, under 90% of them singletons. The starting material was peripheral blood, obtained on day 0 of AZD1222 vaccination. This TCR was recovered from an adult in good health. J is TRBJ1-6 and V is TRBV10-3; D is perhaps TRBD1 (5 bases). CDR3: CAIRGDGSNYNSPLHF. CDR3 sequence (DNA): TGTGCCATCAGGGGGGACGGGTCAAACTATAATTCACCCCTCCACTTT.